Following are 10 T cell receptor beta chains from one sample sequenced in a study of T cell repertoires in cytomegalovirus infection (dated by TCRdb to the late 2010s). What these receptors recognize is not known. This specimen's treatment or condition label, interpreted: in vitro stimulation with specific CMV peptide epitopes to enrich CMV-specific T cells. Reads for this sample came from an Illumina HiSeq 1500. In TCRdb, the public reads were trimmed at Q25 with fastp and aligned with MiXCR, with productive beta chains retained. Each record represents a unique CDR3 protein, reported with the most common genes and DNA among its rows. This sample gives around 800,000 distinct CDR3 sequences in total; approximately 29% of them show up just once. The top ten clones comprise roughly 12% of the sample. The sample consisted of cultured CD8+ T cells from PBMCs, taken from culture after CMV antigen stimulation. The receptors here all came from a human donor in good health (CMV status not recorded). Some clones in this sample may be carry-over from other donors' samples.

There are a few counts of this clonotype. The chain combines TRBV12-3 or TRBV12-4 with TRBJ1-2, with D hard to call. The V and J ends lost 1 base and 8 bases respectively, with 11 bases between them. This CDR3 is built from 13 residues. The CDR3 DNA is TGTGCCAGCAGTTTAGGATCGTCTCCGGGCTACACCTTC. It encodes CASSLGSSPGYTF.

The chain links TRBV19 to TRBJ1-1, with TRBD1 matching 7 bases. This CDR3 contains 15 residues. Germline CDR1 LNHDA, CDR2 SQIVND (reference sequence). Trimming cost V 3 bases and J 4 bases; bases outside gene matches: 8. CDR3 DNA: TGTGCCAGTAGTATGATGCAGGGGGTAAGCACTGAAGCTTTCTTT. Translated, it gives CASSMMQGVSTEAFF. Full variable domain (remainder filled in from reference TRBV19 and TRBJ1-1): DGGITQSPKYLFRKEGQNVTLSCEQNLNHDAMYWYRQDPGQGLRLIYYSQIVNDFQKGDIAEGYSVSREKKESFPLTVTSAQKNPTAFYLCASSMMQGVSTEAFFGQGTRLTVV.

This clonotype has a single count. The chain carries TRBV11-2 and TRBJ2-7; the match to TRBD2 covers 10 bases. Trimming removed 7 bases from V and 4 bases from J; junction bases left unmatched: 19. The CDR3 spans 18 residues. Germline assignment: CDR1 SGHAT and CDR2 FQNNGV. Here the CDR3 reads CASTLGGGPSGGRYEQYF. CDR3 in DNA: TGTGCCAGCACCCTTGGGGGTGGGCCTAGCGGGGGACGGTACGAGCAGTACTTC.

This clonotype has ten or more counts. This chain connects TRBV7-2 to TRBJ1-1, with D possibly matching TRBD1 (6 bases). Trimming stripped 7 bases from V and 1 base from J, with 10 bases between. Germline lookup yields CDR1 SGHTA and CDR2 FQGNSA. The length of the CDR3 is 13 residues. The CDR3, as DNA: TGTGCCAGCATCGGACAGTCGAACACTGAAGCTTTCTTT. Amino acids: CASIGQSNTEAFF.

The rearrangement links TRBV7-2 to TRBJ2-1; D might be TRBD2 (7 bases). V was shortened by 1 base and J by 4 bases, with 17 bases between the two germline ends. The CDR3 contains 17 residues. Germline-derived CDR1 and CDR2 are SGHTA and FQGNSA. CDR3 loop: CASSLEGGGLVYNEQFF. In DNA form, the CDR3 reads TGTGCCAGCAGCTTAGAGGGGGGGGGGCTCGTTTACAATGAGCAGTTCTTC.

V usage is TRBV20-1 and J usage is TRBJ2-7; D is unclear. Germline loops: CDR1 DFQATT, CDR2 SNEGSKA (reference sequence). This CDR3 has 12 residues. Between the trimmed V and J ends, which lost 1 base and 4 bases, there was a span of 8 bases. CDR3 in amino acids: CSARVADYEQYF. DNA of the CDR3: TGCAGTGCTAGAGTAGCAGATTACGAGCAGTACTTC.

J is TRBJ2-1 and V is TRBV9; D gene uncertain. With 0 bases removed from V and 8 bases from J, the gap between germline ends came to 6 bases. The CDR3 length is 12 residues. Per the germline V gene, CDR1 is SGDLS and CDR2 is YYNGEE. CDR3 nucleotides: TGTGCCAGCAGCGTAGGCCCGTATGAGCAGTTCTTC. This gives the protein CASSVGPYEQFF.

The chain is built from TRBV11-2 and TRBJ2-2; 15 bases are shared with TRBD2. V was pared by 5 bases and J by 10 bases, with 5 bases of the junction left unmatched. The CDR3 is 15 amino acids. Germline V gene lookup returns CDR1 SGHAT and CDR2 FQNNGV. CDR3 DNA sequence: TGTGCCAGCAGCCCGGGACTAGCGGGGGGTCAGGAGCTGTTTTTT. This codes for CASSPGLAGGQELFF.

The chain is built from TRBV10-2 and TRBJ2-3; 12 bases align to TRBD2. The CDR3 runs to 19 residues. CDR1 and CDR2 from the germline V gene are WSHSY and SAAADI. V dropped 2 bases and J dropped 6; count of bases not matched to a gene: 15. The CDR3 DNA is TGCGCCAGCAGTGAGGGGCTAGCGGGGGGGCCGTTTCGATTGGATACGCAGTATTTT. Translating it yields CASSEGLAGGPFRLDTQYF.

This chain connects TRBV6-1 to TRBJ2-7; the D gene is possibly TRBD1 (7 bases). The V and J ends lost 0 bases and 2 bases respectively, with 17 bases between them. CDR3 size: 17 residues. Germline CDR1 MNHNS, CDR2 SASEGT. The CDR3 protein is CASSEAGWAGGTYEQYF. CDR3 nucleotide sequence: TGTGCCAGCAGTGAAGCGGGTTGGGCAGGGGGGACCTACGAGCAGTACTTC.